This T cell receptor beta chain was captured in a study of blood T cells in healthy people across ages. Findings and limits, study-wide: With naive T cell percentage, TCR beta diversity showed a strong correlation. Per million T cells, the diversity of TCR beta decreased roughly linearly as age advanced.

This clonotype has more than one count but fewer than ten. Its antigen is currently unknown. Combining a sample-barcoded 5' primer with a J-beta primer mix, a second PCR ran for about 6 to 11 cycles. Using its own MiXCR run on the 5' RACE reads, TCRdb lists one record per CDR3 protein. The sample consists of some 850,000 distinct CDR3 sequences, around a quarter of them appearing once. The CDR3 is made up of 18 amino acids. The J segment lost 0 bases and the V segment lost 1 base, leaving 8 bases of the junction unmatched. Germline V lookup: CDR1 LGHDT, CDR2 YNNKEL (reference sequence). These sequences were also reported in another study, on T cells of mothers and their children. That work states: During the second PCR, the M1S primer introduced sample barcodes along with 2-4 random nucleotides. Over 8 million TCR beta CDR3 reads were obtained from each mother, and about 3 million from each child.

The source is a boy aged 5-17 years in good health. The sample taken for sequencing was blood. The chain couples TRBV3-1 to TRBJ2-4; 8 bases align to TRBD2. The CDR3 bases are TGTGCCAGCAGCCAAGGGGGGCGGGGGGTCATAGCCAAAAACATTCAGTACTTC. This codes for CASSQGGRGVIAKNIQYF.